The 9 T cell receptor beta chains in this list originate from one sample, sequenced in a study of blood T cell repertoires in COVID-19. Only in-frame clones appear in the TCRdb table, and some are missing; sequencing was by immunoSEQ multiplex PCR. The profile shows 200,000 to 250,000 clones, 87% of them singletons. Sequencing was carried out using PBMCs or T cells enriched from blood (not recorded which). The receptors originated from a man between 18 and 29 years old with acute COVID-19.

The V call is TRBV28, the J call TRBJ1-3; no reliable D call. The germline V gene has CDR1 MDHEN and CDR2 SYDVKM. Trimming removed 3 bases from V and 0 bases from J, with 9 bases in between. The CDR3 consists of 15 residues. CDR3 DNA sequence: TGTGCCAGCAGTTTCATGGGCCCCTCTGGAAACACCATATATTTT. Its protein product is CASSFMGPSGNTIYF.

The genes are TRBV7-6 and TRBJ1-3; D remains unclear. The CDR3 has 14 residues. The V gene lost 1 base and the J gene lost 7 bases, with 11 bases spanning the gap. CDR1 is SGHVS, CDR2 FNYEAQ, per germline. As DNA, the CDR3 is TGTGCCAGCAGCTTAGGAGGAACCCAGAACACCATATATTTT. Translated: CASSLGGTQNTIYF.

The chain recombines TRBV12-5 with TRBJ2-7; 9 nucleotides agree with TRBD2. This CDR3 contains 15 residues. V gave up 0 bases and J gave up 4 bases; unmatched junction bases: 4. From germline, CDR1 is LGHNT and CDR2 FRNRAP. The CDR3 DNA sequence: TGTGCTAGTGGTTTGGTTAGCGGGGGAGTTTACGAGCAGTACTTC. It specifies CASGLVSGGVYEQYF. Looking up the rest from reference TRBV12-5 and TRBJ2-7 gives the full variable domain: DARVTQTPRHKVTEMGQEVTMRCQPILGHNTVFWYRQTMMQGLELLAYFRNRAPLDDSGMPKDRFSAEMPDATLATLKIQPSEPRDSAVYFCASGLVSGGVYEQYFGPGTRLTVT.

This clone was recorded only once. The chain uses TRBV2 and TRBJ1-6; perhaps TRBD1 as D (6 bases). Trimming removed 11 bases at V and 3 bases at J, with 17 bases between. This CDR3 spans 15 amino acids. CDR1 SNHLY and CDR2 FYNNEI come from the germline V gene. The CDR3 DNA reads TGTGCCGCCCAAGGAGGACAGAACTATAATTCACCCCTCCACTTT. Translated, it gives CAAQGGQNYNSPLHF.

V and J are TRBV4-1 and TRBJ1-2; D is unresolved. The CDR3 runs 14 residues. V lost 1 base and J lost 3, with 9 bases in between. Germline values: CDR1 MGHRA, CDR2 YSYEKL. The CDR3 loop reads CASSQVSSDYGYTF. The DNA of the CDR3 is TGCGCCAGCAGCCAAGTAAGCAGCGACTATGGCTACACCTTC.

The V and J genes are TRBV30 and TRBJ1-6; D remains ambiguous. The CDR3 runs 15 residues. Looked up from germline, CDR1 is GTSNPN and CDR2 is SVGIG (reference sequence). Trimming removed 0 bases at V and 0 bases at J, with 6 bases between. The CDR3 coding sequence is TGTGCCTGGAGTGTACGGAGCTCCTATAATTCACCCCTCCACTTT. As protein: CAWSVRSSYNSPLHF.

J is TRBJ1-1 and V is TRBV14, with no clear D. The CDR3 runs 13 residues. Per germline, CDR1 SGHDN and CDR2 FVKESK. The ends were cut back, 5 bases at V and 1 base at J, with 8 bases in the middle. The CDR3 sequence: CASSSSGNTEAFF. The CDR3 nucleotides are TGTGCCAGCAGCTCATCGGGGAACACTGAAGCTTTCTTT.

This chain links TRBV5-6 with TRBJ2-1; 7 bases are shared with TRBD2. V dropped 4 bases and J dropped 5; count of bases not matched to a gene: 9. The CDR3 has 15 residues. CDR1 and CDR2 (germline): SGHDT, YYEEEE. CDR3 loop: CASSESTSTDNEQFF. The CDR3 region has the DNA TGTGCCAGCAGCGAGTCGACTAGCACCGACAATGAGCAGTTCTTC.

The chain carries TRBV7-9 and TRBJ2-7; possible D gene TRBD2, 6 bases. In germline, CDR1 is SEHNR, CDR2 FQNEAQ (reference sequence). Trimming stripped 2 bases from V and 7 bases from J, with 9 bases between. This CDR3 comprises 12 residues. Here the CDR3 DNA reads TGTGCCAGCAGCTTATATGGAGGGGAGCAGTACTTC. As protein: CASSLYGGEQYF.